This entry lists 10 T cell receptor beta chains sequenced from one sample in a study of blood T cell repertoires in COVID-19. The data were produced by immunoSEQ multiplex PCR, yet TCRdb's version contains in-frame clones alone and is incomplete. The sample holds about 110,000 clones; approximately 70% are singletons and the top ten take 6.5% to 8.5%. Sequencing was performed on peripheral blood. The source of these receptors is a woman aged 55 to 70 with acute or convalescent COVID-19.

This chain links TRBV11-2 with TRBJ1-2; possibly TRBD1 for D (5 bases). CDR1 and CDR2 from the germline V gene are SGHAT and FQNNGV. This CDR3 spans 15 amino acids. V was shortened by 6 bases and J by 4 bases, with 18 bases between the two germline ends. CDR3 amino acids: CASSLMDGHTYGYTF. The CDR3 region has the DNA TGTGCCAGCAGTCTGATGGACGGACATACCTATGGCTACACCTTC.

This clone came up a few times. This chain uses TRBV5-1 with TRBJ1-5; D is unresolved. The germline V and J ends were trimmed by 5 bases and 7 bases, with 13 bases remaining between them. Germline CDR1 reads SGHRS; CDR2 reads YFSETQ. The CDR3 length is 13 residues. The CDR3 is CASSDGPGQPQHF. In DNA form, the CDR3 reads TGCGCCAGCAGTGACGGGCCGGGACAGCCCCAGCATTTT.

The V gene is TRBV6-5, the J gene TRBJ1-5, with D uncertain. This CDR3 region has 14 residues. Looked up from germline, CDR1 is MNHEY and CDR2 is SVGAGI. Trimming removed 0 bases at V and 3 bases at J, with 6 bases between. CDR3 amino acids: CASSYSENNQPQHF. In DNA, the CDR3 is TGTGCCAGCAGTTACTCCGAGAACAATCAGCCCCAGCATTTT.

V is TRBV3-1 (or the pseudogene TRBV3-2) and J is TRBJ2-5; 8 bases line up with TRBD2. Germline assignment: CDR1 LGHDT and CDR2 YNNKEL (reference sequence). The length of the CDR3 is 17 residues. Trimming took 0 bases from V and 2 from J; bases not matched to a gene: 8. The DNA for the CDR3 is TGTGCCAGCAGCCAAGATCTGAGCGGGGGAAGTCAAGAGACCCAGTACTTC. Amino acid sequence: CASSQDLSGGSQETQYF.

The CDR3, as DNA: TGCGCCAGCAGCCAAGATCGACAGGGGGCTTCCTACAATGAGCAGTTCTTC. This sequence encodes CASSQDRQGASYNEQFF. The chain uses TRBV4-1 and TRBJ2-1; 10 nucleotides line up with TRBD1. V shed 0 bases and J 1 base; nucleotides not matched to a gene: 3. Per the germline V gene, CDR1 is MGHRA and CDR2 is YSYEKL. The length of the CDR3 is 17 residues.

The DNA for the CDR3 is TGCGCCAGCAGCTTGGTCCAGGGGGATAGAGAAGCTTTCTTT. This codes for CASSLVQGDREAFF. The genes are TRBV5-1 and TRBJ1-1; 7 nucleotides agree with TRBD1. After removal of 0 bases from V and 8 bases from J, the junction contained 7 bases not matched to a gene. The CDR3 is 14 residues long. Germline V gene lookup returns CDR1 SGHRS and CDR2 YFSETQ.

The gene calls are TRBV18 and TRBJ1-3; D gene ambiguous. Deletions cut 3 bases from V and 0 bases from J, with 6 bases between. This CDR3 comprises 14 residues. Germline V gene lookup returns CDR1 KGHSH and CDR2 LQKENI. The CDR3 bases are TGTGCCAGCTCACCCCGGGGCTCTGGAAACACCATATATTTT. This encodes CASSPRGSGNTIYF.

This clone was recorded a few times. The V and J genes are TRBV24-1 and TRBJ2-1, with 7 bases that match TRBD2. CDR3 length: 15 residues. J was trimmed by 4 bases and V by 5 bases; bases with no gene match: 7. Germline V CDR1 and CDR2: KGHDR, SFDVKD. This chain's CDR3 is CATSAWGGVYNEQFF. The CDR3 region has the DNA TGTGCCACCAGTGCCTGGGGGGGGGTTTACAATGAGCAGTTCTTC.

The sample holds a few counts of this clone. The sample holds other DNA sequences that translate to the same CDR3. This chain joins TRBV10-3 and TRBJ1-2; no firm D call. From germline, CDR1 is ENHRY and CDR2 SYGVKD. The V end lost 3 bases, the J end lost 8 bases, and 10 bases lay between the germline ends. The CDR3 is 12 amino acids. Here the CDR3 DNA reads TGTGCCATCAGTGAAAGCCAGGTCGGCTACACCTTC. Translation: CAISESQVGYTF.

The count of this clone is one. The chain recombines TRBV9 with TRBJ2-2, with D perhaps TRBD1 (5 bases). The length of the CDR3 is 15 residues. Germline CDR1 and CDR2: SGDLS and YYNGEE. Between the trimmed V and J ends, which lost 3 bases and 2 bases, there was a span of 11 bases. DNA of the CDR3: TGTGCCAGCAGCGGCACAGACAGAAACACCGGGGAGCTGTTTTTT. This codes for CASSGTDRNTGELFF.